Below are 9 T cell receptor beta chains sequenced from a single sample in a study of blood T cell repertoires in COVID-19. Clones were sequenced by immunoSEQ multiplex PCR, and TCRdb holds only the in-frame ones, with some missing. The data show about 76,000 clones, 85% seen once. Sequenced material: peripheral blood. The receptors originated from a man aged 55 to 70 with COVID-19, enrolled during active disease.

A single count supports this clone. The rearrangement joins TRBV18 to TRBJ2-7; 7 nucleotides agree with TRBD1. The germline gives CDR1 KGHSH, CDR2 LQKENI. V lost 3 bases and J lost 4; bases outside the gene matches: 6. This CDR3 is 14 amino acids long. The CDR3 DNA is TGTGCCAGCTCACCGCCGGGACAGAGATACGAGCAGTACTTC. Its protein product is CASSPPGQRYEQYF.

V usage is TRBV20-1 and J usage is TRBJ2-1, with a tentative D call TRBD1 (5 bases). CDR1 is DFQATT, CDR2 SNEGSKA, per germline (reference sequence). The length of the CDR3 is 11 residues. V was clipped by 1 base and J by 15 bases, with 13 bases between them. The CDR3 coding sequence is TGCAGTGCTAGAGTAGGGGCCTTATCGTTCTTC. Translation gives CSARVGALSFF.

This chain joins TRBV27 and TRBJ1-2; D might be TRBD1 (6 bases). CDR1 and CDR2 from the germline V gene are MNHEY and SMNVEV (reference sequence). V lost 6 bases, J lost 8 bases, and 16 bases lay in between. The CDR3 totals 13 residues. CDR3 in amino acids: CASSDRRLLGYTF. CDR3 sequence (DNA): TGTGCCAGCAGCGACAGGAGGTTACTCGGCTACACCTTC.

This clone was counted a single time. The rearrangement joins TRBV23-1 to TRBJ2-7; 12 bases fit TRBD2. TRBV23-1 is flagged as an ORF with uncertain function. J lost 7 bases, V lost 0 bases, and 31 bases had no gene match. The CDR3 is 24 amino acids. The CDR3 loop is CASSQSNYGKLGLAGFWSSPEQYF. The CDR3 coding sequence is TGCGCCAGCAGTCAATCGAACTATGGTAAGCTCGGACTAGCGGGATTTTGGTCTTCCCCTGAGCAGTACTTC.

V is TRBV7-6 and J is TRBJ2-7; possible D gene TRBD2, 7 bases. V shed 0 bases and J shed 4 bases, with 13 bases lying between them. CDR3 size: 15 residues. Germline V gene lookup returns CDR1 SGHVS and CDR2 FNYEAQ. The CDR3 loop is CASSLAEGGLYEQYF. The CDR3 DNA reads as TGTGCCAGCAGCTTAGCCGAAGGGGGACTATACGAGCAGTACTTC.

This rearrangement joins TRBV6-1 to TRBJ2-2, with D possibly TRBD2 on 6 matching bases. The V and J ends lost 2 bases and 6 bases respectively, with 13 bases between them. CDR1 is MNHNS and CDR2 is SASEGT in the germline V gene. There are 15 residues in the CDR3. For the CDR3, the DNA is TGTGCCAGCAGTGAATTGACTAGATGGGCCGGGGAGCTGTTTTTT. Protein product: CASSELTRWAGELFF.

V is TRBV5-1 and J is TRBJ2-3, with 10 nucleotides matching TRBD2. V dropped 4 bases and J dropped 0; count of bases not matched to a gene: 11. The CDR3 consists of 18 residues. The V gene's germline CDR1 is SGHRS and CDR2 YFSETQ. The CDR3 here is CASSSTSGAGLSTDTQYF. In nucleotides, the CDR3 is TGCGCCAGCAGCAGTACTAGCGGGGCAGGATTAAGCACAGATACGCAGTATTTT.

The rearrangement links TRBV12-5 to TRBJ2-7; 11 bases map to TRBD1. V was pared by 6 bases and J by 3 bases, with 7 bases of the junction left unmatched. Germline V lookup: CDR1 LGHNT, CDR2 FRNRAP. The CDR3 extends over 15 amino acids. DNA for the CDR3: TGTGCTAGTGGCTTTGGGACAGGGGGTAACTACGAGCAGTACTTC. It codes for CASGFGTGGNYEQYF.

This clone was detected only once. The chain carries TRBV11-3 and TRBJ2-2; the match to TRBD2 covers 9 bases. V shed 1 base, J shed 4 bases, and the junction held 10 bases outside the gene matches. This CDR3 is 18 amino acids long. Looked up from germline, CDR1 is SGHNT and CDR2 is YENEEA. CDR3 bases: TGTGCCAGCAGCTTAGTGGGACTAGCCGAGGGTAGCACCGGGGAGCTGTTTTTT. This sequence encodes CASSLVGLAEGSTGELFF.